This entry features one T cell receptor (beta chain) sequence. The naive CD8 population came from CD45RO-negative cells selected for CCR7, without terminally differentiated effector memory CD45RA+ cells. Trimming left V 4 bases short and J 6 bases short, with 12 bases between. Germline lookup yields CDR1 SGHVS and CDR2 FQNEAQ. The CDR3 spans 14 residues. The data were taken from a study of shared clonotypes between healthy human individuals. The table came from immunoSEQ multiplex PCR; TCRdb's copy has only in-frame clones and leaves some out. The sample records about 2,100,000 clones, just over 90% being singletons.

The specimen was naive CD8+ T cells from PBMCs. This receptor was obtained from a man aged 18 to 29 in good health. Some clones in this sample may be carry-over from other donors' samples. The chain is built from TRBV7-8 and TRBJ1-4, with D possibly matching TRBD1 (5 bases). The DNA of the CDR3 is TGTGCCAGCAGCTCACAGGAGGAGCATGAAAAACTGTTTTTT. It codes for CASSSQEEHEKLFF.